These 3 T cell receptor beta chains share one sample of origin, sequenced in a study of technical replicates of blood from a handful of donors. Libraries were prepared by immunoSEQ multiplex PCR; TCRdb keeps only in-frame clonotypes and omits some of them. Altogether around 76,000 clones are present, 75% to 95% being singletons, with the ten largest covering roughly 0.27%. The sequenced sample was T cells isolated from PBMCs. The receptors originated from a human donor in good health.

V gene TRBV7-3 combines with J gene TRBJ2-1; TRBD1 agrees at 7 bases. Germline V lookup: CDR1 SGHTA, CDR2 FQGTGA. This CDR3 is 15 amino acids long. V lost 4 bases and J lost 4; bases outside the gene matches: 7. The CDR3: CASSSWDSNYNEQFF. CDR3 DNA: TGTGCCAGCAGCTCCTGGGACAGTAATTACAATGAGCAGTTCTTC.

The chain links TRBV7-2 to TRBJ1-1, with D hard to call. The CDR3 has 14 residues. CDR1 SGHTA and CDR2 FQGNSA come from the germline V gene. V was pared by 1 base and J by 4 bases, with 10 bases between. Here the CDR3 reads CASSLVFGVTEAFF. The CDR3 DNA is TGTGCCAGCAGCTTAGTGTTCGGTGTCACTGAAGCTTTCTTT. Full variable domain (outside the CDR3, taken from reference TRBV7-2 and TRBJ1-1): GAGVSQSPSNKVTEKGKDVELRCDPISGHTALYWYRQSLGQGLEFLIYFQGNSAPDKSGLPSDRFSAERTGGSVSTLTIQRTQQEDSAVYLCASSLVFGVTEAFFGQGTRLTVV.

The chain has TRBV6-9 and TRBJ1-1; 9 positions agree with TRBD1. This CDR3 comprises 17 residues. Germline V lookup: CDR1 MNHGY, CDR2 SVAAGI. The ends lost 1 base at V and 1 base at J; junction bases unmatched: 7. The CDR3 spells CASSYYDRGVRNTEAFF. CDR3 in DNA: TGTGCCAGCAGTTATTATGACAGGGGGGTTCGGAACACTGAAGCTTTCTTT.